This section outlines one T cell receptor beta chain sequence together with its context. This clonotype was recorded once. The clone's antigen remains unknown. Relative to the germline gene, one junction end is altered; a read error may explain this. The method was multiplex PCR. TCRdb names Illumina HiSeq 2500 as the instrument used. TCRbeta libraries were constructed through three rounds of nested PCR with primers (Table S4) according to protocols adapted from ARM-PCR. Before sequencing, PCR products in the 200-500 bp range were cut out of the gel and cleaned up using the QIAquick gel extraction kit. From the authors' description of their analysis: Reads were cleaned using Trimmomatic, were merged into complete CDR3 sequences using FLASH, and were assigned to V(D)J germline segments using MiTCR. Clonal diversity was computed as the inverse Simpson's index with VDJtools. Productive reads were defined as in-frame sequences without a premature stop codon. TCRdb reprocessed the public reads (quality trimming at Q25 with fastp, clone calling with MiXCR) and kept in-frame beta chains. Identical CDR3 protein sequences are pooled into one entry, listed with their most common genes and DNA. These V and J calls are TCRdb output, not the study's own analysis. The sample contains about 110,000 distinct CDR3 sequences, more than 60% of them found a single time. The top ten hold under 45% of the sample.

The CDR3 runs 13 amino acids, cysteine and phenylalanine included. Only the CDR3 region is kept as DNA, spanning 39 bases read in frame from base 1. According to the germline V gene, CDR1 reads LGHNA and CDR2 reads YSLEER. The data were taken from a study of tumor and adjacent non-tumor tissue in lung cancer (dated by TCRdb to 2016 to 2018). Concerning the study at large: By cancer type, the cohort comprised eleven to twelve adenocarcinoma patients, a couple of squamous cell carcinoma patients and 1 small cell lung cancer patient. Using bulk TCRbeta repertoires from some 14 lung cancer patients, the study set lung tumor tissue side by side with matched distant non-tumor lung tissue. In total, sequencing yielded 125,075,908 productive TCRbeta reads, which works out to an average of approximately 4 million reads per sample. For each patient, one tumor sample and one normal lung sample were taken, giving approximately 29 paired specimens that underwent TCRbeta CDR3 sequencing. The approximately 15 patients were aged roughly 31 to 80 years, included 10 men and 5 women, and had TNM stage I to III disease.

RNA was isolated from bulk unsorted tissue, and RNA quality was assessed with a NanoDrop ND-1000 and an Agilent 2100. Newly diagnosed lung cancer patients without prior chemotherapy who had been admitted for thoracic surgery in China between August and November 2014 were enrolled as donors. The study excluded patients who had received radiotherapy or chemotherapy before or who had another cancer at the same time. Surgical tissue pieces of 1-2 cm3 were preserved in RNAlater solution and were kept at -80 degrees C until use. What the work shows at the level of the full study, not this receptor alone: The top 100 clones made up a significantly larger cumulative share of the repertoire in normal lung than in tumor tissue. Significantly higher TCR diversity (inverse Simpson) was observed in tumor tissue than in normal lung tissue (around 450 vs 160, P = 0.0075, Mann-Whitney U test). Peripheral blood was not sequenced, so blood TCRbeta repertoires in these lung cancer patients were not examined. TCR diversity was significantly higher in younger patients, and higher tumor TCR diversity was associated with shorter overall and disease-free survival. Only around 14 patients were in the cohort, and the authors stated that larger samples and more detailed clinical data are needed. The sequencing platform is not named in the methods, and unique molecular identifiers are not mentioned.

This sequence uses TRBV4-3 and TRBJ2-7; the D gene lacks a confident call. The TCR sequence derives from a woman aged 55-75 years with non-small cell lung cancer. Specimen: lung tumor tissue. CDR3 reads: CASSQGAKYEQYF. The sequenced DNA: TGCGCCAGCAGCCAAGGGGCGAAGTACGAGCAATACTTC.